This T cell receptor beta chain appears in the sequencing data of a study of blood T cell repertoires in COVID-19. The method was immunoSEQ multiplex PCR; TCRdb's version includes in-frame clones alone and lacks a portion of them. The sample yields some 170,000 clones, approximately 88% seen once. The CDR3 has 13 residues. Germline assignment: CDR1 MNHEY and CDR2 SVGAGI. The V gene end was trimmed by 6 bases and the J gene end by 9 bases; junction bases not matched to a gene: 9. Sample: peripheral blood. The chain recombines TRBV6-5 with TRBJ1-1, with 8 nucleotides matching TRBD1. The receptor was derived from a woman aged 80 or older with active or convalescent COVID-19. CDR3 protein: CASRTSGTGKAFF. For the CDR3, the DNA is TGTGCCAGCAGAACCTCCGGGACAGGCAAAGCTTTCTTT.